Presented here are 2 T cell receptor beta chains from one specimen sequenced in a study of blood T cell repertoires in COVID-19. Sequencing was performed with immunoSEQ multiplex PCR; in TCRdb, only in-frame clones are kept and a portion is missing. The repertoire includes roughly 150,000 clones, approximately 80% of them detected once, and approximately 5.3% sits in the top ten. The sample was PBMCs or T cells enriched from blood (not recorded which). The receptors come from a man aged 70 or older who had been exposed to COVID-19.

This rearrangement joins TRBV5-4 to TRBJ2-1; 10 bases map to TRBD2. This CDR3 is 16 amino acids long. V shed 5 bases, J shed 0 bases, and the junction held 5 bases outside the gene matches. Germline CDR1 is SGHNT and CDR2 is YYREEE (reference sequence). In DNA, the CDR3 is TGTGCCAGCAGTCGGGCTAGCGGGAGCTCCTACAATGAGCAGTTCTTC. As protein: CASSRASGSSYNEQFF. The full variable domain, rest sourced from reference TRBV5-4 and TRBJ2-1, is ETGVTQSPTHLIKTRGQQVTLRCSSQSGHNTVSWYQQALGQGPQFIFQYYREEENGRGNFPPRFSGLQFPNYSSELNVNALELDDSALYLCASSRASGSSYNEQFFGPGTRLTVL.

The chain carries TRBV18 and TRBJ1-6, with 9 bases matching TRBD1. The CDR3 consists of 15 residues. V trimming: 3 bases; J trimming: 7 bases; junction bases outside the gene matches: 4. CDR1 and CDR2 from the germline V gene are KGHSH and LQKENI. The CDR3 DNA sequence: TGTGCCAGCTCACCCGGACAGGGGATGAATTCACCCCTCCACTTT. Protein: CASSPGQGMNSPLHF.